This T cell receptor (beta chain) emerged from a study of cytomegalovirus exposure and HLA in healthy donors. Findings of the study overall: Association with HLA alleles at 0.05 false discovery rate was found for about 17,000 TCR beta sequences in a later analysis. DRB1 had the most TCR associations and HLA-C the fewest, a later analysis found, with rates varying by HLA locus. The study reported that TCR beta sequences accurately predicted HLA-A and HLA-B alleles in most subjects. Versus the approximately 700-donor mean, an Asian-associated ancestry cluster reportedly showed fewer N-insertions in a later analysis.

Regarding this clone: Its matching antigen is unknown.

Looked up from germline, CDR1 is KGHSH and CDR2 is LQKENI. The ends lost 2 bases at V and 0 bases at J; junction bases unmatched: 8. The CDR3 covers 18 residues. A multiplex PCR was run with 60 Vbeta primers and 13 Jbeta primers. Method: immunoSEQ multiplex PCR; TCRdb's copy keeps in-frame clones and lacks some. The sample records under 200,000 clones, more than 75% being singletons. The J gene is TRBJ1-5, the V gene TRBV18, with TRBD1 identical over 9 bases. The TCR sequence derives from a woman in her twenties or thirties in good health and CMV-seropositive. The sample comprised PBMCs. In DNA, the CDR3 is TGTGCCAGCTCACCAAGTCGGACAGGGGCTACTAGCAATCAGCCCCAGCATTTT. It is translated as CASSPSRTGATSNQPQHF.